This T cell receptor beta chain was retrieved from a study of T cells in Graves' hyperthyroidism and ophthalmopathy. This clonotype was counted at least ten times. Its antigen is as yet unknown. V lost 6 bases and J lost 0, with 28 bases in between. Germline values: CDR1 MNHNS, CDR2 SASEGT. The CDR3 sequence is 20 residues long. TCR beta CDR3 sequences were amplified from RNA transcripts. During a first-round RT-PCR of the TCR CDR3, the HTBI primer set was used. Each CDR3 protein gets one entry after TCRdb re-called the multiplex PCR reads with MiXCR. Of about 320,000 distinct CDR3 sequences detected, around 16% appear once; the ten largest clones hold around 34%. The hyperthyroidism patients had all been newly diagnosed, and their disease duration was under 2 months. Their ages ranged from 18 to 65 years. The PBMCs were sourced from fresh peripheral blood (approximately 10 ml). General study findings and limits: Also found in blood were most expanded thyroid clonotypes above 0.001.

Sequenced material: blood. This chain connects TRBV6-1 to TRBJ2-3, with D unresolved. The source of this sequence is a man aged 30 to 39 with Graves' hyperthyroidism. The chain's CDR3 is CASSLLIRTGSFPSTDTQYF. The CDR3, as DNA: TGTGCCAGCAGCCTTTTGATCCGGACGGGCTCCTTTCCTAGCACAGATACGCAGTATTTT.